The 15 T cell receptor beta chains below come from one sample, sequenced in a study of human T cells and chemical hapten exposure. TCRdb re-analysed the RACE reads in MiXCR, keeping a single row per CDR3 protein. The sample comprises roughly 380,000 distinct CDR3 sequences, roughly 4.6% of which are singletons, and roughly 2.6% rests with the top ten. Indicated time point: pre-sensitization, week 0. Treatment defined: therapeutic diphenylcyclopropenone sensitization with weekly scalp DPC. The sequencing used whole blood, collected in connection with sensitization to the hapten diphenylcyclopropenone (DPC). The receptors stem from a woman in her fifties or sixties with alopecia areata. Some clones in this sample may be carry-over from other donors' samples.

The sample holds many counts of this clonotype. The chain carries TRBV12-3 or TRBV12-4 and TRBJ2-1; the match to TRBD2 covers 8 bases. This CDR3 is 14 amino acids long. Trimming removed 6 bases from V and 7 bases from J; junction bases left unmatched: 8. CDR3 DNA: TGTGCCAGCAGCAAAAGCGGGGGAACGAATGAGCAGTTCTTC. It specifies CASSKSGGTNEQFF.

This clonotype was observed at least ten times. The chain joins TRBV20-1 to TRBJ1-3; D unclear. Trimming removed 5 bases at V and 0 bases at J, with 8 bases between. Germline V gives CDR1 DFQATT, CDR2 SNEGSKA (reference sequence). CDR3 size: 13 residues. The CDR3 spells CSAPHTSGNTIYF. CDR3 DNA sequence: TGCAGTGCTCCTCACACCTCTGGAAACACCATATATTTT.

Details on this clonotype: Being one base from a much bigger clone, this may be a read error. The CDR3 sequence: CASGPHRDRAYEQYF. CDR3 nucleotide sequence: TGTGCCAGCGGCCCGCACCGGGACCGTGCCTACGAGCAGTACTTC. The V and J genes are TRBV7-8 and TRBJ2-7, with D tentatively TRBD1 or TRBD2 (5 bases each). V lost 8 bases, J lost 2 bases, and 19 bases lay in between. CDR1 and CDR2 from the germline V gene are SGHVS and FQNEAQ. The CDR3 is 15 residues long.

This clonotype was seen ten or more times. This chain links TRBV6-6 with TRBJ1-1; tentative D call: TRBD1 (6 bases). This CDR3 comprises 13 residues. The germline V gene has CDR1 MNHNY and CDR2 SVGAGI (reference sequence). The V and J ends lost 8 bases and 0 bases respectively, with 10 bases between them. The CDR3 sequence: CASLQGLNTEAFF. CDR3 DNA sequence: TGTGCCAGCTTGCAGGGGCTGAACACTGAAGCTTTCTTT.

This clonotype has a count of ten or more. CDR3 nucleotide sequence: TGTGCCAGCAGCCCCGGGGGGCCGGTTGAGCAGTTCTTC. It is translated as CASSPGGPVEQFF. The genes are TRBV27 and TRBJ2-1; D perhaps matches TRBD2 (7 bases). Trimming cost V 6 bases and J 9 bases, with 15 bases left between them. CDR1 is MNHEY and CDR2 is SMNVEV in the germline V gene (reference sequence). The CDR3 covers 13 residues.

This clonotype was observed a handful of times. This chain's CDR3 is CASSWGGSGANVLTF. For the CDR3, the DNA is TGTGCCAGCAGTTGGGGGGGCTCCGGGGCCAACGTCCTGACTTTC. This chain uses TRBV28 with TRBJ2-6; tentatively, D is TRBD2 (7 bases). CDR1 and CDR2 from the germline V gene are MDHEN and SYDVKM. This CDR3 region has 15 residues. V lost 4 bases, J lost 4 bases, and 11 bases lay in between. Supplemented by reference TRBV28 and TRBJ2-6, the full variable domain reads DVKVTQSSRYLVKRTGEKVFLECVQDMDHENMFWYRQDPGLGLRLIYFSYDVKMKEKGDIPEGYSVSREKKERFSLILESASTNQTSMYLCASSWGGSGANVLTFGAGSRLTVL.

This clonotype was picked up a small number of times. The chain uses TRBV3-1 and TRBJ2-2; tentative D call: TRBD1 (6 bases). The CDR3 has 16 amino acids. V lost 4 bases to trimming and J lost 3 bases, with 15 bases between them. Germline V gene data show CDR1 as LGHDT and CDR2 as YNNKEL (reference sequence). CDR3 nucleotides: TGTGCCAGCAGCCGGCGGGCTGGGGGCGACACCGGGGAGCTGTTTTTT. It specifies CASSRRAGGDTGELFF.

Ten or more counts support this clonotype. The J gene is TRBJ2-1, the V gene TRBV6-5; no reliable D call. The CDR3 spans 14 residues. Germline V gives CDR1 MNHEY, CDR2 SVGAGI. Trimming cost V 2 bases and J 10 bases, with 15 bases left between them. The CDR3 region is CASSYQRSGWEQFF. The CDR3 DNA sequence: TGTGCCAGCAGTTACCAAAGGTCGGGTTGGGAGCAGTTCTTC.

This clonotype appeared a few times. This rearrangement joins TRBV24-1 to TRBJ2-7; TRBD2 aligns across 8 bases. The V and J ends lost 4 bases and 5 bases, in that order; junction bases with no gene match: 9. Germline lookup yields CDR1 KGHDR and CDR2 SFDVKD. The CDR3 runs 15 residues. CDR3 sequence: CATSDGAGAENEQYF. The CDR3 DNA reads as TGTGCCACCAGTGACGGAGCGGGAGCAGAGAACGAGCAGTACTTC.

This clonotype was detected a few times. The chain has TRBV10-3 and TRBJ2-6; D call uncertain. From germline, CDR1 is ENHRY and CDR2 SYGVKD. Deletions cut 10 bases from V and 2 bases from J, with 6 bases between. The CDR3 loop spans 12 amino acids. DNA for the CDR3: TGTGCCACCGAGACTGGGGCCAACGTCCTGACTTTC. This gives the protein CATETGANVLTF.

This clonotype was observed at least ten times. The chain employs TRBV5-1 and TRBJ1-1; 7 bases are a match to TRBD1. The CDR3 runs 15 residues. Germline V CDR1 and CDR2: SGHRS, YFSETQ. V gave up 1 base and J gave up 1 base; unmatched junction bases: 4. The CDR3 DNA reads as TGCGCCAGCAGCTTGTGGACAGGCGCGAACACTGAAGCTTTCTTT. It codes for CASSLWTGANTEAFF.

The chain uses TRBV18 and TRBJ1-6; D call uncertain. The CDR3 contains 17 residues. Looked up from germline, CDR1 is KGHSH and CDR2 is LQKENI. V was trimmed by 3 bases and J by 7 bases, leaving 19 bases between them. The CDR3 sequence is CASSPEGFSPGNSPLHF. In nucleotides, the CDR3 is TGTGCCAGCTCACCTGAGGGATTCAGCCCGGGGAATTCACCCCTCCACTTT.

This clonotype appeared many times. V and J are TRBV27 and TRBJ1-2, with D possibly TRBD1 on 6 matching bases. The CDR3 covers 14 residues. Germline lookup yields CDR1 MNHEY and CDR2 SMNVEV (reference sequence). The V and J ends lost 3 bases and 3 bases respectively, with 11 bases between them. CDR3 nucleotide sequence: TGTGCCAGCAGTTTCCAACAGGGCCACTATGGCTACACCTTC. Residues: CASSFQQGHYGYTF.

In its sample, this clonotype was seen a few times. The CDR3 reads CASSPDVQRNQPQHF. CDR3 sequence (DNA): TGTGCCAGCTCCCCGGACGTCCAACGGAATCAGCCCCAGCATTTT. The chain links TRBV18 to TRBJ1-5, with D uncertain. The CDR3 is made up of 15 amino acids. Per the germline V gene, CDR1 is KGHSH and CDR2 is LQKENI. The V gene lost 6 bases and the J gene lost 4 bases, with 16 bases spanning the gap.

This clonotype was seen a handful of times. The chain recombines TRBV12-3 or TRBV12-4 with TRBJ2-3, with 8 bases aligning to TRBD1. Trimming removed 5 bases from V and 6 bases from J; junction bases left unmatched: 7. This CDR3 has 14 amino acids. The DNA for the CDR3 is TGTGCCAGCAGTGAGGCAGGGGGCCGTGATACGCAGTATTTT. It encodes CASSEAGGRDTQYF.